This TCR beta chain appears in the sequencing data of a study of T-cell reconstitution after alpha-beta-depleted transplantation in children. The TCRbeta library incorporated unique molecular identifiers. TCRdb used MiXCR to reprocess the PCR reads, holding one entry per CDR3 protein. The sample carries about 360,000 distinct CDR3 sequences, 13% recorded once. Germline lookup yields CDR1 SGHRS and CDR2 YFSETQ. The CDR3 runs 14 residues. J lost 0 bases, V lost 4 bases, and 3 bases had no gene match. This TCR was sampled from a human donor who donated a stem cell graft to a child with Fanconi anemia. Sequences were derived from PBMCs, sampled from the stem cell graft. The chain links TRBV5-1 to TRBJ1-1, with 7 bases that match TRBD1. CDR3: CASSQGQMNTEAFF. DNA for the CDR3: TGCGCCAGCAGCCAGGGACAGATGAACACTGAAGCTTTCTTT.